The subject of this entry is one T cell receptor (beta chain). The antigen remains undetermined. Clones were read by immunoSEQ multiplex PCR, and TCRdb kept only the in-frame ones, dropping some. This sample has 12,000 to 15,000 clones, with 68% found just once. Germline CDR1 SGHAT, CDR2 FQNNGV. Between the trimmed V and J ends, which lost 5 bases and 2 bases, there was a span of 11 bases. This CDR3 region has 14 residues. This record belongs to a study of tumor-infiltrating lymphocytes in localized non-small cell lung cancer. Broader study findings: Not all patients were TCR sequenced, owing to tissue quantity.

The TCR originated in a human donor with non-small cell lung cancer. The chain has TRBV11-2 and TRBJ2-3, with a tentative D call TRBD2 (7 bases). Sequencing was done on a sample of uninvolved lung tissue not adjacent to the tumor. CDR3 loop: CASSEGDYTDTQYF. The CDR3 DNA is TGTGCCAGCAGCGAGGGGGACTACACAGATACGCAGTATTTT.